This is a list of T cell receptor beta chains from one sample in a study of T cell repertoires in cytomegalovirus infection. One entry per CDR3 protein, called by TCRdb with MiXCR from the reads. Of roughly 760,000 distinct CDR3 sequences listed, roughly 36% are singletons. Sequences were obtained from PBMCs. These receptors came from a human donor in good health (CMV status not recorded). Some clones in this sample may be carry-over from other donors' samples. CDR3s include the opening cysteine and the closing phenylalanine or tryptophan. A D gene is named only where the DNA matches it firmly. The size of a clone is reported for some rows only, either as once, few or many, or as a class for expanded clones.

v_gene	abundance	d_gene	j_gene	CDR3nt	CDR3aa
TRBV15	.	.	TRBJ2-4	TGTGCCACCAGCAGAGTTGCGCTAGCGTCAAACATTCAGTACTTC	CATSRVALASNIQYF
TRBV27	few	TRBD1	TRBJ2-1	TGTGCCAGCAGCCGGATACAGGGGGCGTCTTACAATGAGCAGTTCTTC	CASSRIQGASYNEQFF
TRBV5-4	.	TRBD2	TRBJ2-1	TGTGCCAGCTCTACTAGCGGGGGGAACAATGAGCAGTTCTTC	CASSTSGGNNEQFF
TRBV4-1	many	TRBD2	TRBJ2-3	TGCGCCAGCAGCCAAGATCGGGGAGCGGGGAGGCCAGATACGCAGTATTTT	CASSQDRGAGRPDTQYF
TRBV28	many	.	TRBJ2-7	TGTGCCAGCAGTTTCGGCTTCTCCTACGAGCAGTACTTC	CASSFGFSYEQYF
TRBV27	.	TRBD1	TRBJ1-2	TGTGCCAGCGGAGGTCAGAGTTGGGACAGGGGCTATGGCTACACCTTC	CASGGQSWDRGYGYTF
TRBV29-1	.	.	TRBJ1-1	TGCAGCGGCCTTGCAGAGAACACTGAAGCTTTCTTT	CSGLAENTEAFF
TRBV28	.	.	TRBJ2-1	TGTGCCAGCAGTTTATTCTCAGGGTACGGTGAGCAGATCTTC	CASSLFSGYGEQIF
TRBV15	.	.	TRBJ2-7	TGTGCCACCAGCAGAGCCCGGGGCCACGAGCAGTACTTC	CATSRARGHEQYF
TRBV19	few	.	TRBJ2-1	TGTGCCAGTAGTACCCTAACCGGTAGGCTAGCCTACAATGAGCAGTTCTTC	CASSTLTGRLAYNEQFF
TRBV6-1	.	.	TRBJ2-5	TGTGCCAGCAGTGAAGGATTTGGGGGGCGGGAGACCCAGTACTTC	CASSEGFGGRETQYF
TRBV28	.	.	TRBJ2-7	TGTGCCAGCAGTCAGACGGTCCCGCGCGAGCAGTACTTC	CASSQTVPREQYF
TRBV5-1	.	.	TRBJ2-1	TGCGCCAGCAGCTTGGCCTTATCCCCGGGTGAGCAGTTCTTC	CASSLALSPGEQFF
TRBV27	.	TRBD1	TRBJ2-5	TGTGCCAGCAGAGGACAGGGGAGTCAGACCCAGTACTTC	CASRGQGSQTQYF
TRBV2	.	TRBD2	TRBJ2-3	TGTGCCAGCACCAAAGGACTAGCTATGGCAGATACGCAGTATTTT	CASTKGLAMADTQYF
TRBV7-2	.	TRBD2	TRBJ2-2	TGTGCCAGCAGCTTTATTCCAGCGGGAGTAGGTACCACCGGGGAGCTGTTTTTT	CASSFIPAGVGTTGELFF
TRBV28	.	.	TRBJ2-7	TGTGCCAGCAGGACCGGGGCCTTGAACTCCTACGAGCAGTACTTC	CASRTGALNSYEQYF
TRBV29-1	.	.	TRBJ2-3	TGCAGCGGCATCATACCCGCCCTAGCAGTGATCACAGATACGCAGTATTTT	CSGIIPALAVITDTQYF
TRBV5-1	.	TRBD2	TRBJ2-1	TGCGCCAGCAGCTTGGCGCTAGCGGGGGGCCAAACTAGATACAATGAGCAGTTCTTC	CASSLALAGGQTRYNEQFF
TRBV7-2	.	.	TRBJ2-3	TGTGCCAGCAGGGTATACACAGATACGCAGTATTTT	CASRVYTDTQYF
TRBV12-3/TRBV12-4	few	.	TRBJ2-7	TGTGCCAGCAGCGGGGGACAATCCTACGAGCAGTACTTC	CASSGGQSYEQYF
TRBV12-3/TRBV12-4	.	TRBD2	TRBJ2-7	TGTGCCAGCAGTCCCAAACTAGCGGGAGTGGGGGAGCAGTACTTC	CASSPKLAGVGEQYF
TRBV7-9	.	.	TRBJ2-5	TGTGTCACGCTAACTCCAGGCCAAGAGACCCAGTACTTC	CVTLTPGQETQYF
TRBV19	.	TRBD1	TRBJ1-2	TGTGCCAGTACTGCTACAGGGGAGGGAGGCTACACCTTC	CASTATGEGGYTF
TRBV7-6	.	.	TRBJ1-5	TGTGCCAGCAGCTCAGTCACCGGGAAGGACCAGCCCCAGCATTTT	CASSSVTGKDQPQHF
TRBV20-1	once	TRBD1	TRBJ1-5	TGCAGTGCTGCCCCGGACAGGACTAGCAATCAGCCCCAGCATTTT	CSAAPDRTSNQPQHF
TRBV6-5	.	.	TRBJ1-2	TGTGCCAGCAGTTCGGGACCTATAGTCTACTATGGCTACACCTTC	CASSSGPIVYYGYTF
TRBV15	few	TRBD2	TRBJ2-3	TGTGCCACCAGCAGAGATGGATTAGCGGGAGATACGCAGTATTTT	CATSRDGLAGDTQYF
TRBV12-3/TRBV12-4	few	.	TRBJ1-2	TGTGCCAGCAGTTTAGAAGAGGGATATTATGGCTACACCTTC	CASSLEEGYYGYTF
TRBV7-6	.	.	TRBJ1-6	TGTGCTAGCAGCTTAAGCCCCGGCAATTCACCCCTCCACTTT	CASSLSPGNSPLHF
TRBV11-2	many	TRBD2	TRBJ2-7	TGTGCCAGCAGGGCCCTAGCGGTGAGCTCCTACGAGCAGTACTTC	CASRALAVSSYEQYF
TRBV28	few	TRBD1	TRBJ1-5	TGTGCCACTATAAGACGGGACAGGATCAATCAGCCCCAGCATTTT	CATIRRDRINQPQHF
TRBV7-9	.	TRBD2	TRBJ2-3	TGTGCCAGCAGCGACCGAGGACTAGGCGGGACAGATACGCAGTATTTT	CASSDRGLGGTDTQYF
TRBV28	.	.	TRBJ2-4	TGTGCCAGCAGTTTCCAAGGCGGGGCAGCCAAAAACATTCAGTACTTC	CASSFQGGAAKNIQYF
TRBV7-2	.	TRBD1	TRBJ1-1	TGTGCCAGCAGCTTGAGGACAGGGTTTATATCTGAAGCTTTCTTT	CASSLRTGFISEAFF
TRBV19	.	.	TRBJ1-5	TGTGCCAGTAGTAGGGACACAGATCAGCCCCAGCATTTT	CASSRDTDQPQHF
TRBV20-1	.	TRBD1	TRBJ1-5	TGCAGTGCCGAGACAGGGTCCCGTAGCAATCAGCCCCAGCATTTT	CSAETGSRSNQPQHF
TRBV7-6	.	TRBD1	TRBJ1-2	TGTGCCAGCAGCCCGGGACAGGGAGGCGTTTATGACTACACCTTC	CASSPGQGGVYDYTF
TRBV28	few	TRBD1	TRBJ1-2	TGTGCCAGCAGTTTTTACGACAGGGACTATGGCTACACCTTC	CASSFYDRDYGYTF
TRBV7-6	many	TRBD1	TRBJ2-1	TGTGCCAGCAGCTCCGCGGGACAGGGGTCCTACAATGAGCAGTTCTTC	CASSSAGQGSYNEQFF